These 24 T cell receptor beta chains originate from one sample sequenced in a study of blood T cell repertoires in COVID-19 (dated by TCRdb to between 2020 and 2021). Libraries were made using the immunoSEQ multiplex PCR assay. TCRdb re-hosts the immuneACCESS table, in-frame sequences only. Its copies lack some clones; in the studies checked, an unresolved V gene accounts for under half of them, and the cause for the rest is not known. The sample has about 200,000 clones on record, just under 85% of them singletons. Clones ranked in the top ten supply about 0.95% of the sample. The sequenced sample was peripheral blood. These receptors came from a man aged 55 to 70 with COVID-19, enrolled during active disease.

The chain joins TRBV18 to TRBJ2-1; TRBD2 matches 14 bases. CDR1 and CDR2 (germline): KGHSH, LQKENI. This CDR3 has 16 residues. V lost 3 bases and J lost 3; bases outside the gene matches: 1. CDR3 nucleotide sequence: TGTGCCAGCTCACCGGGGACTAGCGGGGGCTACAATGAGCAGTTCTTC. It yields the protein CASSPGTSGGYNEQFF.

The chain uses TRBV19 and TRBJ2-1; 10 bases fit TRBD2. The CDR3 consists of 15 residues. CDR1 is LNHDA and CDR2 is SQIVND in the germline V gene (reference sequence). Trimming took 5 bases from V and 4 from J; bases not matched to a gene: 5. CDR3 sequence: CASSDGLAVYNEQFF. CDR3 DNA: TGTGCCAGTAGTGACGGACTAGCGGTATACAATGAGCAGTTCTTC.

This clone was seen more than once but under ten times. V usage is TRBV9 and J usage is TRBJ2-3; D may be TRBD1 (7 bases). The germline V gene has CDR1 SGDLS and CDR2 YYNGEE. CDR3 size: 16 residues. The V and J ends lost 4 bases and 0 bases respectively, with 15 bases between them. In DNA form, the CDR3 reads TGTGCCAGCAGCTGGGAAGGAGGGGGCAGCACAGATACGCAGTATTTT. Its translation: CASSWEGGGSTDTQYF.

The rearrangement joins TRBV6-5 to TRBJ2-1, with 7 nucleotides matching TRBD1. The CDR3 has 14 residues. Germline lookup yields CDR1 MNHEY and CDR2 SVGAGI. The V and J ends lost 6 bases and 7 bases, in that order; junction bases with no gene match: 9. CDR3 nucleotide sequence: TGTGCCAGCAGCTCCCCGGACAGGTTGAATGAGCAGTTCTTC. Protein sequence: CASSSPDRLNEQFF.

The rearrangement links TRBV7-2 to TRBJ1-1; no clear D gene. The CDR3 is 12 amino acids. Germline CDR1 and CDR2: SGHTA and FQGNSA. Trimming removed 7 bases at V and 7 bases at J, with 13 bases between. The CDR3 sequence: CASTALRNEAFF. The CDR3 region has the DNA TGTGCCAGCACCGCCTTGAGGAATGAAGCTTTCTTT.

This chain joins TRBV28 and TRBJ2-3; 10 bases fit TRBD2. The CDR3 runs to 18 residues. CDR1 is MDHEN, CDR2 SYDVKM, per germline. Trimming at V came to 7 bases and at J to 0 bases, leaving 13 bases not matched to a gene. CDR3 bases: TGTGCCAGCAACCCCCAAAGGGCTAGCGGGGGCAGCACAGATACGCAGTATTTT. It translates to CASNPQRASGGSTDTQYF.

The gene calls are TRBV30 and TRBJ1-6; TRBD1 matches 11 bases. Trimming at V came to 1 base and at J to 9 bases, leaving 5 bases not matched to a gene. The CDR3 consists of 15 residues. Germline V gene data show CDR1 as GTSNPN and CDR2 as SVGIG (reference sequence). CDR3: CAWSGSGTGGSPLHF. The CDR3 DNA sequence: TGTGCCTGGAGTGGCTCAGGGACAGGGGGTTCACCCCTCCACTTT.

This clone occurred a few times. The chain carries TRBV2 and TRBJ2-2; 9 positions agree with TRBD1. Germline V gene sequence: CDR1 SNHLY, CDR2 FYNNEI. The CDR3 is made up of 17 amino acids. Trimming at V came to 7 bases and at J to 5 bases, leaving 14 bases not matched to a gene. Here the CDR3 reads CASMGTTGTGNTGELFF. As DNA, the CDR3 is TGTGCCAGCATGGGGACAACCGGGACAGGGAATACCGGGGAGCTGTTTTTT.

A few counts support this clone. The CDR3 DNA follows: TGCGCCAGCAGCCAATCTTCCCGGAGTACAGGGGCGGAAAAACTGTTTTTT. As protein: CASSQSSRSTGAEKLFF. The V and J genes are TRBV5-1 and TRBJ1-4; TRBD1 agrees at 7 bases. V lost 4 bases to trimming and J lost 8 bases; unmatched junction nucleotides: 17. The CDR3 contains 17 residues. The V gene's germline CDR1 is SGHRS and CDR2 YFSETQ.

This clone was counted once. J is TRBJ1-4 and V is TRBV9; 9 nucleotides align to TRBD1. The CDR3 runs to 15 residues. V shed 0 bases, J shed 6 bases, and the junction held 3 bases outside the gene matches. Germline V gene sequence: CDR1 SGDLS, CDR2 YYNGEE. CDR3 sequence: CASSVGGTGYEKLFF. In DNA form, the CDR3 reads TGTGCCAGCAGCGTAGGAGGGACAGGGTATGAAAAACTGTTTTTT.

The genes are TRBV10-3 and TRBJ1-5, with 7 bases that match TRBD1. The CDR3 runs to 18 residues. V shed 11 bases and J 2 bases; nucleotides not matched to a gene: 21. Looked up from germline, CDR1 is ENHRY and CDR2 is SYGVKD. For the CDR3, the DNA is TGTGCCCCATCTACCGGGAACAGGGGACGGGGTGGCAATCAGCCCCAGCATTTT. Its protein product is CAPSTGNRGRGGNQPQHF.

CDR3 region: CASTKQGLREKLFF. CDR3 in DNA: TGTGCCAGCACCAAACAGGGGTTGCGTGAAAAACTGTTTTTT. The chain joins TRBV2 to TRBJ1-4; 7 nucleotides align to TRBD1. V trimming: 7 bases; J trimming: 7 bases; junction bases outside the gene matches: 9. The germline CDR1 and CDR2 sequences are SNHLY and FYNNEI. The CDR3 runs 14 residues.

The chain has TRBV28 and TRBJ1-2, with D unclear. Germline CDR1 reads MDHEN; CDR2 reads SYDVKM. Trimming stripped 5 bases from V and 8 bases from J, with 9 bases between. The CDR3 has 11 amino acids. In DNA, the CDR3 is TGTGCCAGCAGTAATGGGGAGGGCTACACCTTC. Its translation is CASSNGEGYTF.

The chain couples TRBV3-1 (or the pseudogene TRBV3-2) to TRBJ2-7; maybe TRBD1 (6 bases). V was clipped by 1 base and J by 2 bases, with 15 bases between them. The CDR3 is made up of 16 amino acids. Germline lookup yields CDR1 LGHDT and CDR2 YNNKEL (reference sequence). CDR3 coding DNA: TGTGCCAGCAGCCAAGGGACAGTTCTATCACCCTACGAGCAGTACTTC. Translation: CASSQGTVLSPYEQYF.

The chain links TRBV7-6 to TRBJ2-7, with D uncertain. Germline values: CDR1 SGHVS, CDR2 FNYEAQ. The length of the CDR3 is 11 residues. V lost 5 bases, J lost 6 bases, and 8 bases lay in between. This CDR3 reads CASSQALEQYF. The CDR3 nucleotides read TGTGCCAGCAGCCAGGCCCTCGAGCAGTACTTC.

The chain joins TRBV18 to TRBJ2-5; possible D gene TRBD2, 6 bases. The germline CDR1 and CDR2 sequences are KGHSH and LQKENI. CDR3 length: 14 amino acids. V dropped 2 bases and J dropped 3 bases, with 10 bases sitting between them. CDR3 protein: CASSPSQREETQYF. CDR3 coding DNA: TGTGCCAGCTCACCATCCCAGCGGGAAGAGACCCAGTACTTC.

This chain uses TRBV5-1 with TRBJ1-6; D unclear. The CDR3 covers 14 residues. Trimming removed 4 bases at V and 1 base at J, with 6 bases between. CDR1 SGHRS and CDR2 YFSETQ come from the germline V gene. CDR3 DNA sequence: TGCGCCAGCAGCCTTGAGTCCTATAATTCACCCCTCCACTTT. Its protein product is CASSLESYNSPLHF.

The rearrangement joins TRBV6-1 to TRBJ1-1, with D possibly matching TRBD1 (5 bases). Looked up from germline, CDR1 is MNHNS and CDR2 is SASEGT. V was cut by 2 bases and J by 6 bases, with 16 bases left in between. The CDR3 has 15 amino acids. CDR3 DNA: TGTGCCAGCAGTGAACAGGGAATCACGGTCGCTGAAGCTTTCTTT. Translated, it gives CASSEQGITVAEAFF.

This clone was seen a handful of times. The chain joins TRBV28 to TRBJ1-2; D is ambiguous. V dropped 2 bases and J dropped 4 bases, with 8 bases sitting between them. CDR1 is MDHEN and CDR2 is SYDVKM in the germline V gene. The CDR3 consists of 13 residues. The CDR3 sequence: CASSLSILYGYTF. Here the CDR3 DNA reads TGTGCCAGCAGTTTAAGCATACTCTATGGCTACACCTTC.

V gene TRBV2 combines with J gene TRBJ2-1, with a possible D match to TRBD2 (8 bases). The germline CDR1 and CDR2 sequences are SNHLY and FYNNEI. This CDR3 is 15 amino acids long. V was clipped by 8 bases and J by 4 bases, with 18 bases between them. The chain's CDR3 is CASGIREGAYNEQFF. In DNA form, the CDR3 reads TGTGCCAGCGGTATCCGGGAGGGGGCATACAATGAGCAGTTCTTC.

This clone has only a few counts. This CDR3 is CASGSSRRGGAGQPQHF. CDR3 DNA sequence: TGTGCCAGTGGGTCCTCCCGTAGGGGGGGCGCAGGCCAGCCCCAGCATTTT. The chain employs TRBV19 and TRBJ1-5; a possible D gene is TRBD1 (6 bases). The germline V gene has CDR1 LNHDA and CDR2 SQIVND (reference sequence). The CDR3 covers 17 residues. Trimming took 8 bases from V and 7 from J, leaving 27 bases between them.

The chain combines TRBV10-3 with TRBJ2-3, with 11 bases lining up with TRBD2. CDR1 and CDR2 from the germline V gene are ENHRY and SYGVKD. The CDR3 has 16 amino acids. Trimming took 6 bases from V and 4 from J; bases not matched to a gene: 9. CDR3: CAIRNTSGSGSDTQYF. The CDR3 DNA follows: TGTGCCATCAGGAACACTAGCGGGAGTGGGTCAGATACGCAGTATTTT.

The chain joins TRBV5-1 to TRBJ1-1; D is unresolved. This CDR3 is built from 16 residues. Trimming stripped 2 bases from V and 5 bases from J, with 19 bases between. Germline V lookup: CDR1 SGHRS, CDR2 YFSETQ. The CDR3 DNA follows: TGCGCCAGCAGCTTTGGTTCACATCCACCATTGACTGAAGCTTTCTTT. Protein: CASSFGSHPPLTEAFF. The variable domain in full, completed from reference TRBV5-1 and TRBJ1-1, reads KAGVTQTPRYLIKTRGQQVTLSCSPISGHRSVSWYQQTPGQGLQFLFEYFSETQRNKGNFPGRFSGRQFSNSRSEMNVSTLELGDSALYLCASSFGSHPPLTEAFFGQGTRLTVV.

This clone was seen just once. The chain couples TRBV18 to TRBJ1-2, with a possible D match to TRBD1 (6 bases). V was cut by 3 bases and J by 0 bases, with 14 bases left in between. The germline gives CDR1 KGHSH, CDR2 LQKENI. This CDR3 region has 16 residues. As DNA, the CDR3 is TGTGCCAGCTCACCTCCACAGGGTTATACTAACTATGGCTACACCTTC. This sequence encodes CASSPPQGYTNYGYTF. Together with reference TRBV18 and TRBJ1-2, the CDR3 gives the full variable domain: NAGVMQNPRHLVRRRGQEARLRCSPMKGHSHVYWYRQLPEEGLKFMVYLQKENIIDESGMPKERFSAEFPKEGPSILRIQQVVRGDSAAYFCASSPPQGYTNYGYTFGSGTRLTVV.